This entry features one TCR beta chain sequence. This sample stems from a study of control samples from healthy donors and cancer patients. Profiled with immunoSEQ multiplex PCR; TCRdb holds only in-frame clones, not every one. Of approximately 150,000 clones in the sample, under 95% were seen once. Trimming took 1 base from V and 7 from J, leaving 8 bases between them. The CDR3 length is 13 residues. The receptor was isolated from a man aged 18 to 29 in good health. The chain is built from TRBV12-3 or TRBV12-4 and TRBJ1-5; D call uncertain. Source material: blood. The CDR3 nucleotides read TGTGCCAGCAGTTTAGGGGGTATCCAGCCCCAGCATTTT. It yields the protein CASSLGGIQPQHF.